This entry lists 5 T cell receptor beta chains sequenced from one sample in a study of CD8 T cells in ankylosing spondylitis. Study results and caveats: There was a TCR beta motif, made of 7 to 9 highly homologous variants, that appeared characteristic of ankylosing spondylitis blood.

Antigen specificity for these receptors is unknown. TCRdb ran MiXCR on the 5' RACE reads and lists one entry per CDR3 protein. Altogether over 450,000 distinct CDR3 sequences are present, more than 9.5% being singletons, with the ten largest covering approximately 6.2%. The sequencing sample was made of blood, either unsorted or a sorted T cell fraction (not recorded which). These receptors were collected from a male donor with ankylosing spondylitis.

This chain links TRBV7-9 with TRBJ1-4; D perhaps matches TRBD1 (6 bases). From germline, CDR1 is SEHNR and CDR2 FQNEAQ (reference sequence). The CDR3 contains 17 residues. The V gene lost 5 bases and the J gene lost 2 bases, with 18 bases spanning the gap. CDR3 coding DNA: TGTGCCAGCAGCGACCGGGACATCGGTGGGACTAATGAAAAACTGTTTTTT. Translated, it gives CASSDRDIGGTNEKLFF.

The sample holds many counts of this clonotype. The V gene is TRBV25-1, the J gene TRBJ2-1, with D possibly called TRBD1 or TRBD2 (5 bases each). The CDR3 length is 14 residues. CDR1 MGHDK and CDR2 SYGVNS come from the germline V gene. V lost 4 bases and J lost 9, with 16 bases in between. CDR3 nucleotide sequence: TGTGCCAGCAGTGTAGGGACCCCCTGGGGTGAGCAGTTCTTC. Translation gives CASSVGTPWGEQFF.

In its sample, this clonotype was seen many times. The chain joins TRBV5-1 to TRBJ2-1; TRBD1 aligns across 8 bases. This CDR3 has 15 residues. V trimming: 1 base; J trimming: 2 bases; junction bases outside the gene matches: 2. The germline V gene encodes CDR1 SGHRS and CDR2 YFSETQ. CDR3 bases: TGCGCCAGCAGCTTGCAACAGGGGGCCTACAATGAGCAGTTCTTC. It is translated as CASSLQQGAYNEQFF.

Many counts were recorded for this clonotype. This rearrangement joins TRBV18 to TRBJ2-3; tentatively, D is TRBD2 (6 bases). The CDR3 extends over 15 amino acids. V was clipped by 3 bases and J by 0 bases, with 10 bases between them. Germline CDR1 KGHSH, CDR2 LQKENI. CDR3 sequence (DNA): TGTGCCAGCTCACCCGACGGGACTAGCACAGATACGCAGTATTTT. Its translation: CASSPDGTSTDTQYF.

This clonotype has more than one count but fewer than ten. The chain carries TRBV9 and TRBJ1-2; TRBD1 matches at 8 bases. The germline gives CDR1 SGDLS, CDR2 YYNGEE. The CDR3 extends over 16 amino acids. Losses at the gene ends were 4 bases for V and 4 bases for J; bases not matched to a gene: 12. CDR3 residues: CASSFTHGQGTYGYTF. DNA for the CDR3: TGTGCCAGCAGCTTTACACATGGACAGGGCACCTATGGCTACACCTTC.